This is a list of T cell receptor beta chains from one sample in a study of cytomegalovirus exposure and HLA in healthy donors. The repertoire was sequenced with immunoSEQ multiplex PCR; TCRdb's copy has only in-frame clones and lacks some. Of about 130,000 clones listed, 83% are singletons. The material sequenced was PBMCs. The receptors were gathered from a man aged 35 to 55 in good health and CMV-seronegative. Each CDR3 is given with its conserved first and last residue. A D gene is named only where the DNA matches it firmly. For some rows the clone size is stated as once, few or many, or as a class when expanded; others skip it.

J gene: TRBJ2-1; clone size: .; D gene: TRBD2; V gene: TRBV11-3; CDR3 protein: CASSAPGTSRFDEQFF; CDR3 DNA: TGTGCCAGCAGCGCCCCCGGGACTAGCAGATTCGATGAGCAGTTCTTC
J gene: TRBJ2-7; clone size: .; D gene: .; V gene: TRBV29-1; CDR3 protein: CSVARGSGLYEQYF; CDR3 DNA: TGCAGCGTTGCACGGGGGAGTGGACTCTACGAGCAGTACTTC
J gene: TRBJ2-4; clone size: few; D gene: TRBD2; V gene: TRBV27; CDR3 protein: CASSLREGAGYIQYF; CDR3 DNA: TGTGCCAGCAGTCTGCGGGAGGGGGCGGGATACATTCAGTACTTC
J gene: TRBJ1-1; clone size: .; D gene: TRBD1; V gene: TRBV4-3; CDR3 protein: CASSQDPGTAFGTEAFF; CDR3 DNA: TGCGCCAGCAGCCAAGATCCCGGGACAGCCTTTGGGACTGAAGCCTTCTTT
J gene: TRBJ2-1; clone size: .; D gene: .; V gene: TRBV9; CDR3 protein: CASSAPVGFWGDEQFF; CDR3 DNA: TGTGCCAGCAGCGCTCCGGTAGGGTTCTGGGGGGATGAGCAGTTCTTC
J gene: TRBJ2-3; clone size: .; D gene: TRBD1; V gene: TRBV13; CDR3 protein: CASSPRGFNTDTQYF; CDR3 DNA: TGTGCCAGCAGCCCCAGGGGGTTTAACACAGATACGCAGTATTTT
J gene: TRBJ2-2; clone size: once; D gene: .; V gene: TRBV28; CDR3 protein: CATRREGLNTGELFF; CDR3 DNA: TGTGCCACCCGACGGGAAGGATTAAACACCGGGGAGCTGTTTTTT
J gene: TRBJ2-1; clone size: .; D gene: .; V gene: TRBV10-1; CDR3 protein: CASSRAGAIPYNEQFF; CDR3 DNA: TGCGCCAGCAGTAGGGCAGGGGCGATCCCCTACAATGAGCAGTTCTTC
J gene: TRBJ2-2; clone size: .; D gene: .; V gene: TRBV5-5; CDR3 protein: CASAQSIDGGNTGELFF; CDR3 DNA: TGTGCCAGCGCTCAGTCTATAGATGGCGGTAACACCGGGGAGCTGTTTTTT
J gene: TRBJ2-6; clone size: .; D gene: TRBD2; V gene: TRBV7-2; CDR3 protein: CASSAPSGGSIFGANVLTF; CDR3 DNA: TGTGCCAGCAGCGCTCCTAGCGGGGGGTCAATTTTTGGGGCCAACGTCCTGACTTTC
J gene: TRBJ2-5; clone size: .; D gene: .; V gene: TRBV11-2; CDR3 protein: CASSPVSTGAAETQYF; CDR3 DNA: TGTGCCAGCAGCCCTGTTTCGACAGGAGCAGCAGAGACCCAGTACTTC
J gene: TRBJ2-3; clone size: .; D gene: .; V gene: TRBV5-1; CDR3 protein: CASRGDTQYF; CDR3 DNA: TGCGCCAGTAGGGGGGATACGCAGTATTTT
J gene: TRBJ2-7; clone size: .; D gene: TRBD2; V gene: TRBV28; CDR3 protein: CASRLAGTYEQYF; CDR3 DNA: TGTGCCAGCAGACTAGCGGGAACCTACGAGCAGTACTTC
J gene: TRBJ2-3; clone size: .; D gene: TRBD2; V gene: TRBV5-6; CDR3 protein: CASSLAGSVTDTQYF; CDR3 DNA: TGTGCCAGCAGCTTAGCGGGGAGTGTCACAGATACGCAGTATTTT
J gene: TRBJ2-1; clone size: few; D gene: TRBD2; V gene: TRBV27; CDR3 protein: CASTRTSGSSEQFF; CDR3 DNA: TGTGCCAGCACTAGGACTAGCGGGAGCTCTGAGCAGTTCTTC
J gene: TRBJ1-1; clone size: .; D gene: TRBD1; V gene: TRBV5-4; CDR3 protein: CASSLVTGVGAEAFF; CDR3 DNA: TGTGCCAGCAGCTTGGTGACAGGGGTTGGGGCTGAAGCTTTCTTT
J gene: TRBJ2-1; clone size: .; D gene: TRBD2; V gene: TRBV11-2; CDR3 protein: CASSLASSGSGYEQFF; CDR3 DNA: TGTGCCAGCAGCTTAGCTTCTAGCGGGAGTGGTTATGAGCAGTTCTTC
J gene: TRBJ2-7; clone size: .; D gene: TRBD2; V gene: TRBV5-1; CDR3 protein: CASGLAGDEQYF; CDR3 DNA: TGCGCCAGCGGCCTAGCGGGAGACGAGCAGTACTTC